The clone carrying this TCR beta chain was detected ten times or more. Its specificity is not known. These data belong to a study of CD8 T cells in ankylosing spondylitis. Trimming took 7 bases from V and 9 from J, leaving 10 bases between them. CDR3 length: 10 amino acids. Germline assignment: CDR1 SQVTM and CDR2 ANQGSEA. General study points: Ankylosing spondylitis blood appeared to be characterized by a TCR beta motif of 8 or 9 highly homologous variants. Some of the motif variants had earlier been found in reactive arthritis patients' fluid and blood.

TCRdb independently ran MiXCR on the 5' RACE reads; one entry per CDR3 protein. The sample yields 300,000 to 350,000 distinct CDR3 sequences, around 10% seen once. Sequencing input: blood, either unsorted or a sorted T cell fraction (not recorded which). The sequence came from a female donor with ankylosing spondylitis or in good health (not recorded which). V and J are TRBV29-1 and TRBJ2-1; D gene unclear. CDR3 region: CSGLVAEQFF. The CDR3 region has the DNA TGCAGCGGACTCGTAGCTGAGCAGTTCTTC.